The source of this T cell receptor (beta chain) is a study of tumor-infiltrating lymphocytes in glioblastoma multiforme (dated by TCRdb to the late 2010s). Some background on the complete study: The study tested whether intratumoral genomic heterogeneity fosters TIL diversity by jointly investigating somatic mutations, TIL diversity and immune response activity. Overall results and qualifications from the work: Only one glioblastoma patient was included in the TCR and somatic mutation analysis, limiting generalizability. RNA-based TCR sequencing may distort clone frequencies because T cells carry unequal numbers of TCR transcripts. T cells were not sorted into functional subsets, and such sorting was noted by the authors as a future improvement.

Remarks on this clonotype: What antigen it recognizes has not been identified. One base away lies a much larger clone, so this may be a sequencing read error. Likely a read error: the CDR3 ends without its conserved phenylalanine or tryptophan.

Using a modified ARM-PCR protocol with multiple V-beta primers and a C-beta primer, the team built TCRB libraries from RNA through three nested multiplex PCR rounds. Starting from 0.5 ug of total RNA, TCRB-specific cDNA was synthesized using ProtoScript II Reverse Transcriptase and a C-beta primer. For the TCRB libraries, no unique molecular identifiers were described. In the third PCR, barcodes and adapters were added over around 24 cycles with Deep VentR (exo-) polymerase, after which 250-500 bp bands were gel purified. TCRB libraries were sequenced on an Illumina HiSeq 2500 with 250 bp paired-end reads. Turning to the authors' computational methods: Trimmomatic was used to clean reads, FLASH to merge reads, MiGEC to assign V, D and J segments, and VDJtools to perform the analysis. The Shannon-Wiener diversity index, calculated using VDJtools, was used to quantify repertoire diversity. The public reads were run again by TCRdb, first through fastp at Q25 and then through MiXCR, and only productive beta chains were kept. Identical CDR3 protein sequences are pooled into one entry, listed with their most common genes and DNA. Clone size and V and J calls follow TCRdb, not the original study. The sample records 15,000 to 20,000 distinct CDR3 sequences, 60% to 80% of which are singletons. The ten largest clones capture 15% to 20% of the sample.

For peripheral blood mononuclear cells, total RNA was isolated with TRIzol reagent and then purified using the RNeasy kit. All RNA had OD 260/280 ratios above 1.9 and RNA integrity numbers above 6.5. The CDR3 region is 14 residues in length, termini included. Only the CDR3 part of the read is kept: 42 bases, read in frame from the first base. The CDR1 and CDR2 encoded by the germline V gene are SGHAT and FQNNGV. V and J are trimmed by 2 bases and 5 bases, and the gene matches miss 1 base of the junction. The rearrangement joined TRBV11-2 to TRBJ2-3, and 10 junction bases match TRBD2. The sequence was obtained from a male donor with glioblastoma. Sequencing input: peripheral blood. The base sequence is TGTGCCAGCAGCTTACTAGCGGGGGAAGATACGCAGTATTTA. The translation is CASSLLAGEDTQYL.